This TCR beta chain was identified in a study of spatial heterogeneity in lung cancer. Study-wide context: The donor population consisted of under 75 patients with untreated, early-stage non-small cell lung cancer.

TCRdb processed the 5' RACE reads anew with MiXCR; each CDR3 protein has one entry. The data contain around 110,000 distinct CDR3 sequences, over 9% of them singletons. This clonotype was found a few times. This sample's time point: blood at routine non-recurrence follow-up after resection. Whole RNA obtained from tumor, nontumor lung or frozen PBMC underwent sequencing without sorting. The CDR3 runs to 14 residues. Germline-derived CDR1 and CDR2 are LGHNA and YSLEER. The V segment lost 3 bases and the J segment 2 bases; nucleotides outside the gene matches: 2. This receptor was identified in a male donor with early-stage non-small cell lung cancer. The input for sequencing was PBMCs, taken at follow-up. The chain has TRBV4-3 and TRBJ2-3; 7 bases are shared with TRBD2. CDR3 protein: CASSQGLITDTQYF. As DNA, the CDR3 is TGCGCCAGCAGCCAGGGACTAATCACAGATACGCAGTATTTT.